These 16 T cell receptor beta chains were all obtained from the same sample, sequenced in a study of T-cell memory formation after mild COVID-19. TCRdb ran MiXCR on the 5' RACE reads and lists one entry per CDR3 protein. The sample shows about 350,000 distinct CDR3 sequences, 20% to 25% of them seen only once. Source material: PBMCs or a T cell subset sorted from them (not recorded which). These receptors were collected from a man aged 18 to 30 who had mild COVID-19 (a few samples of this study predate the infection). Cell type and time point are not known.

This chain joins TRBV27 and TRBJ1-5; D unresolved. The CDR3 length is 13 residues. With 3 bases removed from V and 7 bases from J, the gap between germline ends came to 10 bases. Germline CDR1 and CDR2: MNHEY and SMNVEV (reference sequence). Written as DNA, the CDR3 is TGTGCCAGCAGTTTGCAGATGTGGCAGCCCCAGCATTTT. This encodes CASSLQMWQPQHF.

The genes are TRBV20-1 and TRBJ1-1; D ambiguous. The V gene lost 3 bases and the J gene lost 5 bases, with 10 bases spanning the gap. Germline CDR1 reads DFQATT; CDR2 reads SNEGSKA (reference sequence). There are 12 residues in the CDR3. In DNA form, the CDR3 reads TGCAGTGCTAGCGACTCGGGTACTGAAGCTTTCTTT. Translation gives CSASDSGTEAFF.

V and J are TRBV5-1 and TRBJ2-3, with 7 bases lining up with TRBD1. The trim removed 1 base at V and 1 base at J, leaving 3 bases unmatched. Germline values: CDR1 SGHRS, CDR2 YFSETQ. CDR3 length: 15 residues. The CDR3 DNA follows: TGCGCCAGCAGCTTGCAGAGGGGGCGCACAGATACGCAGTATTTT. Translating gives CASSLQRGRTDTQYF. The variable domain in full, with the rest retrieved from reference TRBV5-1 and TRBJ2-3, is KAGVTQTPRYLIKTRGQQVTLSCSPISGHRSVSWYQQTPGQGLQFLFEYFSETQRNKGNFPGRFSGRQFSNSRSEMNVSTLELGDSALYLCASSLQRGRTDTQYFGPGTRLTVL.

There are a few counts of this clonotype. This sequence joins TRBV27 and TRBJ2-3; D gene unclear. Trimming cost V 1 base and J 4 bases, with 6 bases left between them. The length of the CDR3 is 13 residues. Germline CDR1 MNHEY, CDR2 SMNVEV (reference sequence). The CDR3 bases are TGTGCCAGCAGTTTATTGACGCCAGATACGCAGTATTTT. It encodes CASSLLTPDTQYF.

The genes are TRBV6-6 and TRBJ2-1, with 10 bases identical to TRBD1. This CDR3 spans 15 amino acids. From germline, CDR1 is MNHNY and CDR2 SVGAGI (reference sequence). V gave up 6 bases and J gave up 4 bases; unmatched junction bases: 6. Here the CDR3 reads CASRRQGAGYNEQFF. Here the CDR3 DNA reads TGTGCCAGCAGACGACAGGGGGCCGGGTACAATGAGCAGTTCTTC.

V and J are TRBV12-3 or TRBV12-4 and TRBJ2-5; D call uncertain. CDR3 length: 14 residues. Trimming took off 1 base at V and 0 bases at J, with 6 bases between the two ends. In nucleotides, the CDR3 is TGTGCCAGCAGTTTAGAGGACGACCAAGAGACCCAGTACTTC. Its translation: CASSLEDDQETQYF.

Details on this clonotype: The junction shows a germline mismatch at one end, possibly a read error. J is TRBJ1-2 and V is TRBV2; D is undetermined. This CDR3 comprises 8 residues. The germline V gene has CDR1 SNHLY and CDR2 FYNNEI. CDR3 sequence: CASLLSSF. CDR3 DNA: TGTGCCAGCCTTCTATCTAGCTTC.

This clonotype was seen a few times. CDR3 nucleotides: TGTGCCAGCAGCTTCACCGCGGGGGGGCCGAAGGAGACCCAGTACTTC. Translation: CASSFTAGGPKETQYF. V usage is TRBV11-2 and J usage is TRBJ2-5, with 9 nucleotides matching TRBD2. The V gene end was trimmed by 3 bases and the J gene end by 5 bases; junction bases not matched to a gene: 10. Germline-derived CDR1 and CDR2 are SGHAT and FQNNGV. The CDR3 length is 16 residues. Combining the CDR3 with reference TRBV11-2 and TRBJ2-5 gives the whole variable domain EAGVAQSPRYKIIEKRQSVAFWCNPISGHATLYWYQQILGQGPKLLIQFQNNGVVDDSQLPKDRFSAERLKGVDSTLKIQPAKLEDSAVYLCASSFTAGGPKETQYFGPGTRLLVL.

The chain uses TRBV6-2 or TRBV6-3 and TRBJ2-3, with TRBD1 as a possible D gene (6 bases). The germline gives CDR1 MNHEY, CDR2 SVGEGT. The germline V and J ends were trimmed by 8 bases and 7 bases, with 19 bases remaining between them. This CDR3 spans 14 amino acids. The CDR3 DNA reads as TGTGCCAGCTTGGACACAGGGTGGAGAAATACGCAGTATTTT. It specifies CASLDTGWRNTQYF.

The V gene is TRBV7-9, the J gene TRBJ2-5; 10 nucleotides line up with TRBD1. The length of the CDR3 is 14 residues. Unmatched junction bases numbered 4, after V lost 6 bases and J lost 3 bases. Looked up from germline, CDR1 is SEHNR and CDR2 is FQNEAQ (reference sequence). The CDR3 reads CASSTGTGEETQYF. The DNA for the CDR3 is TGTGCCAGCAGTACCGGGACAGGGGAAGAGACCCAGTACTTC.

This clonotype occurred many times. CDR3 DNA: TGTGCCAGCAGCCACGGAAACCAAGAGACCCAGTACTTC. This gives the protein CASSHGNQETQYF. The chain uses TRBV7-9 and TRBJ2-5; D not certain. The CDR3 is made up of 13 amino acids. Germline V lookup: CDR1 SEHNR, CDR2 FQNEAQ (reference sequence). V lost 5 bases, J lost 0 bases, and 7 bases lay in between.

This clonotype was counted only a few times. The chain combines TRBV6-5 with TRBJ1-3; tentatively, D is TRBD1 (5 bases). CDR1 is MNHEY, CDR2 SVGAGI, per germline. The V end lost 6 bases, the J end lost 0 bases, and 24 bases lay between the germline ends. The CDR3 consists of 19 residues. The CDR3 is CASRSLTDGGVDSGNTIYF. The CDR3 DNA is TGTGCCAGCAGATCCCTGACCGACGGAGGGGTAGACTCTGGAAACACCATATATTTT.

The chain uses TRBV7-6 and TRBJ1-5, with D perhaps TRBD1 (5 bases). The CDR3 sequence is 15 residues long. Germline CDR1 SGHVS, CDR2 FNYEAQ. Trimming shortened V by 1 base and J by 7 bases, and 14 bases separated the two germline ends. The CDR3 sequence is CASSLGDSGVQPQHF. The CDR3 DNA sequence: TGTGCCAGCAGCTTAGGCGACAGTGGCGTCCAGCCCCAGCATTTT.

The chain carries TRBV7-2 and TRBJ2-7; 7 bases align to TRBD2. Germline CDR1 reads SGHTA; CDR2 reads FQGNSA. This CDR3 is built from 14 residues. V shed 5 bases and J 1 base; nucleotides not matched to a gene: 5. The CDR3 sequence is CASSVLGGSYEQYF. The CDR3 region has the DNA TGTGCCAGCAGCGTGTTGGGGGGGTCCTACGAGCAGTACTTC.

This clonotype was picked up a small number of times. This sequence joins TRBV11-1 and TRBJ2-1; 9 bases fit TRBD1. The CDR3 contains 15 residues. Germline lookup yields CDR1 SGHAT and CDR2 FQDESV (reference sequence). With 0 bases clipped from V and 8 bases from J, the junction kept 5 bases outside the gene matches. The CDR3 region has the DNA TGTGCCAGCAGCTTAGCGCCCGGGACAGGGTATGAGCAGTTCTTC. Protein product: CASSLAPGTGYEQFF.

Many counts were recorded for this clonotype. The chain combines TRBV20-1 with TRBJ1-2, with 7 nucleotides matching TRBD1. Germline trimming cut 0 bases from V and 2 bases from J; bases unmatched to any gene: 6. The CDR3 has 15 residues. Germline V gene lookup returns CDR1 DFQATT and CDR2 SNEGSKA (reference sequence). In nucleotides, the CDR3 is TGCAGTGCTAGAGATTCGGCACAGGGGAACTATGGCTACACCTTC. This translates into CSARDSAQGNYGYTF.